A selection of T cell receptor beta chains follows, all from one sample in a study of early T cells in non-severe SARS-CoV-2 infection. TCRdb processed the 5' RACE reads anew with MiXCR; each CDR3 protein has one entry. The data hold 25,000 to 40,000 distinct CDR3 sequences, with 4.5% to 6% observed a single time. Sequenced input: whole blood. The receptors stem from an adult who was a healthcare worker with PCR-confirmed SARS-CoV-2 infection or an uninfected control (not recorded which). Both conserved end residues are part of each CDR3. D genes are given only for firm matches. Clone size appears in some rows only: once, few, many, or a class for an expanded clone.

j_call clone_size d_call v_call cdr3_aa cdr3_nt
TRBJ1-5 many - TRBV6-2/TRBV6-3 CASSYRGVAQPQHF TGTGCCAGCAGTTATCGAGGGGTGGCCCAGCCCCAGCATTTT
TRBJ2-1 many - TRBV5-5 CASSLYNEQFF TGTGCCAGCAGTCTTTACAATGAGCAGTTCTTC
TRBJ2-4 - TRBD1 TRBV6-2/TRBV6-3 CASSSQLTGRIQYF TGTGCCAGCAGTTCCCAACTGACAGGGCGCATTCAGTACTTC
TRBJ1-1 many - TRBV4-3 CASSSRPGTEAFF TGCGCCAGCAGCTCACGCCCGGGCACTGAAGCTTTCTTT
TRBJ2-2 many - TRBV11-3 CASSKRTVNTGELFF TGTGCCAGCAGCAAGCGAACTGTGAACACCGGGGAGCTGTTTTTT
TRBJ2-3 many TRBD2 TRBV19 CASSIGTSPDTQYF TGTGCCAGTAGTATAGGGACTAGCCCAGATACGCAGTATTTT
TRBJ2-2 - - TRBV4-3 CASSQGRLTYTGELFF TGCGCCAGCAGCCAAGGACGACTCACTTACACCGGGGAGCTGTTTTTT
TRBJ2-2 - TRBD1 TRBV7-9 CASSIQGANTGELFF TGTGCCAGCAGCATACAGGGGGCGAACACCGGGGAGCTGTTTTTT
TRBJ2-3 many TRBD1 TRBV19 CASTQGVGTDTQYF TGTGCCAGTACCCAGGGGGTTGGAACAGATACGCAGTATTTT
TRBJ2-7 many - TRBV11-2 CASSLEMDEQYF TGTGCCAGCAGCTTAGAAATGGACGAGCAGTACTTC
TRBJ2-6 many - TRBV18 CASSPPSGANVLTF TGTGCCAGCTCACCTCCTTCTGGGGCCAACGTCCTGACTTTC
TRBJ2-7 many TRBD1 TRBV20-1 CSAKVGRGREEQYF TGCAGTGCCAAGGTCGGCAGGGGGCGAGAAGAGCAGTACTTC
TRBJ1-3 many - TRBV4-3 CASSHPGRGNTIYF TGCGCCAGCAGCCACCCAGGGAGAGGAAACACCATATATTTT
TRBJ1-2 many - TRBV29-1 CSVLTSLYGYTF TGCAGCGTTTTGACATCGCTCTATGGCTACACCTTC
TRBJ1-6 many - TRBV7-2 CASSLAGWGAGNNSPLHF TGTGCCAGCAGCTTAGCGGGTTGGGGTGCAGGGAATAATTCACCCCTCCACTTT
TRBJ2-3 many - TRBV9 CASSVGPHTDTQYF TGTGCCAGCAGCGTAGGGCCTCACACAGATACGCAGTATTTT
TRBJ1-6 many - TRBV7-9 CASSFFGSDSPLHF TGTGCCAGCAGCTTCTTCGGGAGCGATTCACCCCTCCACTTT
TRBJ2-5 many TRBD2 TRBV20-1 CSAPPPGGKETQYF TGCAGTGCTCCCCCCCCCGGGGGGAAAGAGACCCAGTACTTC
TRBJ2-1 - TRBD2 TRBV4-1 CASSQELPTSGRAINEQFF TGCGCCAGCAGCCAAGAGCTTCCTACTAGCGGGAGGGCCATTAATGAGCAGTTCTTC
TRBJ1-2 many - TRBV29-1 CSVARGRDYGYTF TGCAGCGTTGCGCGCGGACGGGACTATGGCTACACCTTC
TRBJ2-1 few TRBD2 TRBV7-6 CASSSILAGENNEQFF TGTGCCAGCAGCTCCATTTTAGCGGGGGAAAACAATGAGCAGTTCTTC
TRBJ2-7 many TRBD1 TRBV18 CASSTRDSYEQYF TGTGCCAGCTCTACGAGGGACAGCTACGAGCAGTACTTC
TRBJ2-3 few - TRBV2 CASSRWTSTDTQYF TGTGCCAGCAGCCGATGGACTAGCACAGATACGCAGTATTTT
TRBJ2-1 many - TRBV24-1 CATSDGRDTNKLNEQFF TGTGCCACCAGTGATGGACGGGACACTAATAAACTCAATGAGCAGTTCTTC
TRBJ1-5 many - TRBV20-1 CSARDTSSNQPQHF TGCAGTGCTAGAGATACGAGCAGCAATCAGCCCCAGCATTTT
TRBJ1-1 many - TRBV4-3 CASSQDRKTGLNTEAFF TGCGCCAGCAGCCAAGATCGGAAAACCGGGCTGAACACTGAAGCTTTCTTT
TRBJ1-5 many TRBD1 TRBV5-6 CASSSGGGQPQHF TGTGCCAGCAGCTCAGGGGGCGGTCAGCCCCAGCATTTT
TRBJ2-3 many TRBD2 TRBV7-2 CASSLMLAGVPDTQYF TGTGCCAGCAGCTTAATGCTAGCGGGAGTCCCTGATACGCAGTATTTT
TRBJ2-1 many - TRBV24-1 CATSDLGDNEQFF TGTGCCACCAGTGATTTAGGTGACAATGAGCAGTTCTTC
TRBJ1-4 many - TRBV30 CAWSAEGPDAPTNEKLFF TGTGCCTGGAGTGCTGAGGGCCCCGATGCCCCGACTAATGAAAAACTGTTTTTT
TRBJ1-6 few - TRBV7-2 CASSFIFPYNSPLHF TGTGCCAGCAGCTTTATATTCCCCTATAATTCACCCCTCCACTTT
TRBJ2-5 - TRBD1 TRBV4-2 CASSQDLVEGGEHETQYF TGTGCCAGCAGCCAAGATTTAGTAGAAGGGGGCGAGCATGAGACCCAGTACTTC
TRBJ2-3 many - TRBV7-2 CASSFRVFVTDTQYF TGTGCCAGCAGCTTCAGGGTTTTTGTAACAGATACGCAGTATTTT
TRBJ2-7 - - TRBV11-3 CASSLDITEQYF TGTGCCAGCAGCTTAGATATAACCGAGCAGTACTTC
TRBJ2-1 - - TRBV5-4 CASSLSLDNEQFF TGTGCCAGCAGCTTGTCTCTAGACAATGAGCAGTTCTTC
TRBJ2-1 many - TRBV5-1 CASSLEPVSYNEQFF TGCGCCAGCAGCTTGGAGCCGGTGTCCTACAATGAGCAGTTCTTC
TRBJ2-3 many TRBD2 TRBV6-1 CASSGRSFGTSATDTQYF TGTGCCAGCAGTGGCCGCTCCTTCGGGACTAGCGCCACAGATACGCAGTATTTT
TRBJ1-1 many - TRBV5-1 CASSQAEGLNTEAFF TGCGCCAGCAGCCAGGCGGAGGGGTTAAACACTGAAGCTTTCTTT
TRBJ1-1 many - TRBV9 CASSDEINTEAFF TGTGCCAGCAGCGACGAAATTAACACTGAAGCTTTCTTT
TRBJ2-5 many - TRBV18 CASSPPTGGLETQYF TGTGCCAGCTCACCCCCCACAGGAGGATTGGAGACCCAGTACTTC
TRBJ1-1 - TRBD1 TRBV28 CASRTGQMNTEAFF TGTGCCAGCAGAACGGGACAGATGAACACTGAAGCTTTCTTT
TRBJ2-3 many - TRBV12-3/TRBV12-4 CASSSAETRNTQYF TGTGCCAGCAGTTCAGCGGAAACAAGAAATACGCAGTATTTT
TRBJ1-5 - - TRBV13 CASSLGTVPQPQHF TGTGCCAGCAGCTTAGGGACAGTTCCTCAGCCCCAGCATTTT
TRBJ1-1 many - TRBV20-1 CSARDPRVNDEAFF TGCAGTGCTAGAGATCCCAGGGTAAATGATGAAGCTTTCTTT